This T cell receptor beta chain originates from a study of long-term antiretroviral therapy in people with HIV. Points from the study as a whole: Controls exceeded HIV repertoires in CDR3 length range. Pre-ART expanded clones dominated the repertoire at every time point. Post-treatment diversity went higher with ART but stayed below transplant donor controls.

The authors ran the immunoSEQ assay, v3.0, at survey level. Measured with immunoSEQ multiplex PCR; TCRdb has only the in-frame clones, and not every one. The table includes 20,000 or so clones, roughly 70% detected once. HIV-positive participants were all treated in the United States. This CDR3 comprises 16 residues. Germline values: CDR1 SEHNR, CDR2 FQNEAQ (reference sequence). With 3 bases clipped from V and 2 bases from J, the junction kept 1 base outside the gene matches. Note on this clone: Its antigen is still unknown.

The TCR was taken from a man younger than 35 with HIV. The V call is TRBV7-9, the J call TRBJ2-6; 10 bases are a match to TRBD1. The sample in question was unsorted PBMCs, obtained 0.5 years before starting antiretroviral therapy. CDR3 region: CASSFGTGAGANVLTF. In DNA form, the CDR3 reads TGTGCCAGCAGCTTTGGGACAGGGGCTGGGGCCAACGTCCTGACTTTC.